This T cell receptor (beta chain) originates from a study of shared clonotypes between healthy human individuals. Study observations and caveats: Clonotypes that were shared across a few donors made up 4.5% to 5% of naive CD4 clonotypes.

The V and J ends lost 1 base and 1 base respectively, with 11 bases between them. CDR1 is SGHNT and CDR2 is YYREEE in the germline V gene (reference sequence). There are 15 residues in the CDR3. With regard to this clone: Its matching antigen is unknown.

Once extracted for a subset, genomic DNA was divided evenly among several immunoSEQ plates. Only in-frame clones appear in the TCRdb table, and some are missing; sequencing was by immunoSEQ multiplex PCR. The sample records more than 2 million clones, 85% to 95% being singletons. Partitioning of CD4+ cells yielded a CD45RA+ naive subset and a CD45RA-negative memory subset. The V call is TRBV5-4, the J call TRBJ2-5; D gene uncertain. Sequenced sample: naive CD4+ T cells sorted from blood. Subset: CD45RA+ positively selected. This TCR derives from a man younger than 30 in good health. The CDR3 DNA follows: TGTGCCAGCAGCTTGATTTCCATGTCCCAAGAGACCCAGTACTTC. It encodes CASSLISMSQETQYF.